Presented here are 23 T cell receptor beta chains from one specimen sequenced in a study of CD8 T cells in ankylosing spondylitis. A single record per CDR3 protein comes from TCRdb applying MiXCR to the 5' RACE reads. This sample has a few hundred thousand distinct CDR3 sequences, with around 21% found just once. Specimen: blood, either unsorted or a sorted T cell fraction (not recorded which). The receptors were gathered from a female donor with ankylosing spondylitis or in good health (not recorded which).

This clonotype showed up just a few times. V and J are TRBV7-9 and TRBJ2-3, with no clear D. Trimming removed 5 bases from V and 5 bases from J, with 5 bases in between. Germline-derived CDR1 and CDR2 are SEHNR and FQNEAQ (reference sequence). The CDR3 is made up of 11 amino acids. The CDR3 bases are TGTGCCAGCAGCCCAGTAGATACGCAGTATTTT. Amino acids: CASSPVDTQYF.

J is TRBJ2-1 and V is TRBV24-1; D perhaps matches TRBD2 (6 bases). The CDR3 is 13 amino acids. The germline V and J ends were trimmed by 4 bases and 8 bases, with 11 bases remaining between them. CDR1 is KGHDR and CDR2 is SFDVKD in the germline V gene. The CDR3 region is CATSDTTRDEQFF. CDR3 bases: TGTGCCACCAGTGACACGACTAGGGATGAGCAGTTCTTC.

V is TRBV20-1 and J is TRBJ2-3; 10 bases map to TRBD2. This CDR3 contains 15 residues. V shed 6 bases, J shed 0 bases, and the junction held 6 bases outside the gene matches. CDR1 is DFQATT and CDR2 is SNEGSKA in the germline V gene (reference sequence). The CDR3 is CSAESTSGSTDTQYF. CDR3 DNA: TGCAGTGCCGAATCGACTAGCGGGAGCACAGATACGCAGTATTTT.

In this sample, this clonotype turned up many times. The gene calls are TRBV9 and TRBJ2-1, with unresolved D. CDR3 length equals 15 residues. The V end lost 3 bases, the J end lost 0 bases, and 10 bases lay between the germline ends. Per germline, CDR1 SGDLS and CDR2 YYNGEE. The CDR3 region is CASSANFNSYNEQFF. The CDR3 coding sequence is TGTGCCAGCAGCGCCAACTTTAACTCCTACAATGAGCAGTTCTTC.

This clonotype showed up many times. The rearrangement joins TRBV29-1 to TRBJ2-7, with 9 bases matching TRBD2. The J segment lost 0 bases and the V segment lost 7 bases, leaving 7 bases of the junction unmatched. CDR1 is SQVTM and CDR2 is ANQGSEA in the germline V gene. The CDR3 consists of 14 residues. CDR3 sequence (DNA): TGCAGCGCAGGGGGTAGCGGGGGCTCCTACGAGCAGTACTTC. Translated: CSAGGSGGSYEQYF.

This clonotype was counted only a few times. The J gene is TRBJ2-7, the V gene TRBV20-1; D unresolved. Germline-derived CDR1 and CDR2 are DFQATT and SNEGSKA (reference sequence). V shed 6 bases and J shed 2 bases, with 11 bases lying between them. The CDR3 has 12 residues. CDR3 sequence (DNA): TGCAGTGCCTCCGGGTCTACCTACGAGCAGTACTTC. Translated, it gives CSASGSTYEQYF.

The chain carries TRBV2 and TRBJ2-5; D unclear. Germline loops: CDR1 SNHLY, CDR2 FYNNEI. This CDR3 contains 12 residues. Trimming stripped 4 bases from V and 5 bases from J, with 8 bases between. The CDR3 DNA follows: TGTGCCAGCAGTGGCGGTAGTGAGACCCAGTACTTC. Its protein product is CASSGGSETQYF.

This sequence joins TRBV6-2 or TRBV6-3 and TRBJ2-1, with D tentatively TRBD2 (6 bases). Trimming removed 2 bases from V and 6 bases from J, with 14 bases in between. CDR1 and CDR2 (germline): MNHEY, SVGEGT. This CDR3 spans 15 amino acids. CDR3 sequence reads: CASSYPPGVANEQFF. Here the CDR3 DNA reads TGTGCCAGCAGTTACCCCCCGGGAGTCGCCAATGAGCAGTTCTTC.

This clonotype was detected only a few times. The V call is TRBV20-1, the J call TRBJ2-3; 7 positions agree with TRBD1. CDR1 DFQATT and CDR2 SNEGSKA come from the germline V gene (reference sequence). CDR3 length: 15 amino acids. This chain's CDR3 is CSALGQDIDTDTQYF. The CDR3 DNA sequence: TGCAGCGCCTTAGGACAGGACATCGACACAGATACGCAGTATTTT.

The table lists this clonotype with a few counts. The chain links TRBV24-1 to TRBJ2-2; no clear D gene. The germline V gene has CDR1 KGHDR and CDR2 SFDVKD. V lost 5 bases and J lost 0, with 12 bases in between. The CDR3 length is 16 residues. The CDR3 loop is CATSALRTANTGELFF. The CDR3 nucleotides are TGTGCCACCAGTGCCCTGAGGACGGCGAACACCGGGGAGCTGTTTTTT.

This clonotype turned up a few times. The V gene is TRBV20-1, the J gene TRBJ2-3, with D perhaps matching TRBD2 (5 bases). There are 14 residues in the CDR3. Germline V gives CDR1 DFQATT, CDR2 SNEGSKA (reference sequence). Trimming took off 6 bases at V and 1 base at J, with 14 bases between the two ends. CDR3 DNA sequence: TGCAGTGCGTGGACTCCTCCAGGCACAGATACGCAGTATTTT. It is translated as CSAWTPPGTDTQYF.

V gene TRBV20-1 combines with J gene TRBJ2-1; D remains unclear. V was cut by 2 bases and J by 8 bases, with 10 bases left in between. The CDR3 contains 12 residues. Germline values: CDR1 DFQATT, CDR2 SNEGSKA (reference sequence). The CDR3, as DNA: TGCAGTGCTAGACCCTTTAGTCATGAGCAGTTCTTC. Encoded protein: CSARPFSHEQFF.

CDR3 nucleotide sequence: TGCGCCAGCAGCCAAGTTTTCGAGACTAGCGGTCTCCAACCCTACGAGCAGTACTTC. Translated, it gives CASSQVFETSGLQPYEQYF. This rearrangement joins TRBV4-3 to TRBJ2-7; 9 nucleotides align to TRBD2. This CDR3 has 19 residues. V shed 1 base and J 2 bases; nucleotides not matched to a gene: 15. Germline CDR1 LGHNA, CDR2 YSLEER.

The rearrangement joins TRBV20-1 to TRBJ2-5, with D perhaps TRBD1 (6 bases). The CDR3 has 12 amino acids. Trimming shortened V by 5 bases and J by 2 bases, and 9 bases separated the two germline ends. CDR1 and CDR2 (germline): DFQATT, SNEGSKA (reference sequence). CDR3 DNA: TGCAGTGCTTTGGGACAACAAGAGACCCAGTACTTC. Translated: CSALGQQETQYF.

This clonotype has only a few counts. The rearrangement links TRBV6-5 to TRBJ2-5; D call uncertain. The ends were cut back, 6 bases at V and 5 bases at J, with 10 bases in the middle. Germline V CDR1 and CDR2: MNHEY, SVGAGI. The CDR3 contains 12 residues. The CDR3 DNA is TGTGCCAGCAGCATGCTAGGGGAGACCCAGTACTTC. Its protein is CASSMLGETQYF.

The chain recombines TRBV5-1 with TRBJ2-7; tentatively, D is TRBD2 (6 bases). V shed 4 bases and J shed 3 bases, with 20 bases lying between them. The CDR3 runs 16 residues. Germline V CDR1 and CDR2: SGHRS, YFSETQ. CDR3 in amino acids: CASSPGLITSYYEQYF. The CDR3 DNA reads TGCGCCAGCAGCCCGGGACTGATAACATCGTACTACGAGCAGTACTTC. The variable domain in full, completed from reference TRBV5-1 and TRBJ2-7, reads KAGVTQTPRYLIKTRGQQVTLSCSPISGHRSVSWYQQTPGQGLQFLFEYFSETQRNKGNFPGRFSGRQFSNSRSEMNVSTLELGDSALYLCASSPGLITSYYEQYFGPGTRLTVT.

CDR3 DNA sequence: TGCAGCGCCTCTCCCCTGACCTACAATGAGCAGTTCTTC. It encodes CSASPLTYNEQFF. The chain has TRBV29-1 and TRBJ2-1; D unclear. The germline V gene has CDR1 SQVTM and CDR2 ANQGSEA. The CDR3 is 13 residues long. Trimming shortened V by 7 bases and J by 2 bases, and 12 bases separated the two germline ends.

The sample holds many counts of this clonotype. The chain uses TRBV12-3 or TRBV12-4 and TRBJ2-1, with TRBD2 matching 10 bases. V dropped 7 bases and J dropped 5; count of bases not matched to a gene: 8. The CDR3 consists of 15 residues. CDR3 in amino acids: CASTESGLANNEQFF. In DNA, the CDR3 is TGTGCCAGCACTGAATCGGGACTAGCGAACAATGAGCAGTTCTTC.

This sequence joins TRBV6-1 and TRBJ2-6; the D gene is possibly TRBD1 (5 bases). CDR1 is MNHNS, CDR2 SASEGT, per germline. This CDR3 contains 15 residues. Trimming removed 6 bases from V and 0 bases from J, with 9 bases in between. CDR3 sequence: CASRKDSSGANVLTF. DNA of the CDR3: TGTGCCAGCAGAAAAGACAGCTCTGGGGCCAACGTCCTGACTTTC.

As to this clonotype: A single base separates this from a much larger clone, so it may be a read error. The rearrangement joins TRBV3-1 to TRBJ2-1, with 16 nucleotides matching TRBD2. The CDR3 length is 19 residues. Per germline, CDR1 LGHDT and CDR2 YNNKEL (reference sequence). CDR3 protein: CTSSPTPGLAGGGYNEQFF. The CDR3, as DNA: TGTACCAGCAGTCCTACCCCGGGACTAGCGGGAGGGGGATACAATGAGCAGTTCTTC.

This clonotype was counted only a few times. This chain links TRBV5-1 with TRBJ2-3, with 14 positions matching TRBD2. The CDR3 totals 19 residues. Losses at the gene ends were 2 bases for V and 0 bases for J; bases not matched to a gene: 8. Germline V gene data show CDR1 as SGHRS and CDR2 as YFSETQ. The CDR3 here is CASSFTGTSGGSSTDTQYF. The CDR3 bases are TGCGCCAGCAGCTTTACCGGGACTAGCGGGGGTTCTAGCACAGATACGCAGTATTTT.

This clonotype was recorded a few times. V and J are TRBV25-1 and TRBJ1-1; tentative D call: TRBD1 (5 bases). Germline values: CDR1 MGHDK, CDR2 SYGVNS. Trimming left V 3 bases short and J 1 base short, with 9 bases between. This CDR3 is 14 amino acids long. CDR3 bases: TGTGCCAGCAGTGAGTCCGGGGGGAACACTGAAGCTTTCTTT. Translation gives CASSESGGNTEAFF.

V and J are TRBV7-2 and TRBJ2-5, with 9 nucleotides matching TRBD1. The CDR3 spans 14 residues. Germline V gene sequence: CDR1 SGHTA, CDR2 FQGNSA. J gave up 3 bases and V 8 bases, and 7 bases lay outside the gene matches. CDR3 loop: CASHPRDREETQYF. The CDR3 region has the DNA TGTGCCAGCCACCCCCGGGACAGGGAAGAGACCCAGTACTTC.